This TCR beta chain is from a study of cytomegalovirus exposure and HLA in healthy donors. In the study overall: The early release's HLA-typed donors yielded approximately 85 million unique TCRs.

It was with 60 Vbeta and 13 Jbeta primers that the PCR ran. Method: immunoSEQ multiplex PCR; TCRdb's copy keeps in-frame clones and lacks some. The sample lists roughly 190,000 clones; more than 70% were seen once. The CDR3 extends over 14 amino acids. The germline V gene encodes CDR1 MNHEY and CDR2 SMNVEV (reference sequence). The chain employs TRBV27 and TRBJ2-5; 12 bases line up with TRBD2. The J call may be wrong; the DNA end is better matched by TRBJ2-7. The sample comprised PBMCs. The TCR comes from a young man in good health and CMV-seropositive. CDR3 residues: CASSASGGASEQYF. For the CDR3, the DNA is TGTGCCAGCAGTGCTAGCGGGGGGGCCTCCGAGCAGTACTTC.